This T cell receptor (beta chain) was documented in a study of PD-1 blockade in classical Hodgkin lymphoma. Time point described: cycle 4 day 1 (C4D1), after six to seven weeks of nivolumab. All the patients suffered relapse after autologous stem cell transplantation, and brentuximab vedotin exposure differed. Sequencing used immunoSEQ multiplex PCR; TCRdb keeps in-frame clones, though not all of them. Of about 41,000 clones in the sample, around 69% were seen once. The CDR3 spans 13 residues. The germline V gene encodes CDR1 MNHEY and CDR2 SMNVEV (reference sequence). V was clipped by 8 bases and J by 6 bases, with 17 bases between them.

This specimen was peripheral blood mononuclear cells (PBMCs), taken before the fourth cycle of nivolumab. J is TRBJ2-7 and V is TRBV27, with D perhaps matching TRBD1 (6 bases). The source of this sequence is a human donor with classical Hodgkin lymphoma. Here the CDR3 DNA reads TGTGCCAGCGGCTTTTCGACAGGAACCGAGCAGTACTTC. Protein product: CASGFSTGTEQYF.